A selection of T cell receptor beta chains follows, all from one sample in a study of blood T cell repertoires in COVID-19. The repertoire was sequenced with immunoSEQ multiplex PCR; TCRdb's copy has only in-frame clones and lacks some. The sample yields about 300,000 clones, under 90% seen once. Specimen: peripheral blood. These receptors all come from a woman aged 25 to 45 with COVID-19, enrolled during active disease. Both conserved end residues are part of each CDR3. The order of the fields is D gene, V gene, J gene, clone size, CDR3 DNA, CDR3 protein. A D gene is named only where the DNA matches it firmly. Only part of the rows carry a size: once, few, many, or a class if the clone is expanded.

>TRBD1|TRBV23-1|TRBJ2-5|-
TGCGCCAGCAGTCAAATGACCCCCCGTTTCCGGGACAGCTGTCAAGAGACCCAGTACTTC
CASSQMTPRFRDSCQETQYF
>-|TRBV30|TRBJ2-7|-
TGTGCCTGGAGTAGACTTGGGGGCCCCTACGAGCAGTACTTC
CAWSRLGGPYEQYF
>-|TRBV4-1|TRBJ1-5|-
TGCGCCAGCAGCCAATCGGACAGAAACAATCAGCCCCAGCATTTT
CASSQSDRNNQPQHF
>-|TRBV6-1|TRBJ1-2|-
TGTGCCAGCAGTGAATCCCCTCTACTTGTAGTCTCGGGCTACACCTTC
CASSESPLLVVSGYTF
>TRBD1|TRBV29-1|TRBJ1-5|-
TGCAGCGCCTTATTAGGGACAGGGGGCGATCAGCCCCAGCATTTT
CSALLGTGGDQPQHF
>-|TRBV19|TRBJ1-2|-
TGTGCCAGTAGTATAGGCGTGGGTAACAGGGCCGGTGGCTACACCTTC
CASSIGVGNRAGGYTF
>-|TRBV6-5|TRBJ1-1|-
TGTGCCAGCAGGGACAATGGGGCTTGGGCTGAAGCTTTCTTT
CASRDNGAWAEAFF
>-|TRBV19|TRBJ2-2|-
TGTGCCAGTACCGTTAACCCCGGGGGTAGCGGGGAGCTGTTTTTT
CASTVNPGGSGELFF
>TRBD1|TRBV2|TRBJ1-6|-
TGTGCCAGCACCGGGACAGGGGTGAATTCACCCCTCCACTTT
CASTGTGVNSPLHF
>-|TRBV27|TRBJ2-4|once
TGTGCCAGCAGTTTACGGGGGGCTCAAAACATTCAGTACTTC
CASSLRGAQNIQYF
>TRBD2|TRBV3-1/TRBV3-2|TRBJ2-5|-
TGTGCCAGCAGCACGACTAGCGGGGGCGGCGAGACCCAGTACTTC
CASSTTSGGGETQYF
>-|TRBV7-3|TRBJ1-1|-
TGTGCCAGCAGCTTATATGCGGGGGACACTGAAGCTTTCTTT
CASSLYAGDTEAFF
>-|TRBV19|TRBJ1-4|once
TGTGCCAGTAGCGGGACATCAACTAATGAAAAACTGTTTTTT
CASSGTSTNEKLFF
>-|TRBV7-9|TRBJ2-2|once
TGTGCCAGTCGGCCAGACCGACCCGGGACCGGGGAGCTGTTTTTT
CASRPDRPGTGELFF
>TRBD2|TRBV5-5|TRBJ2-5|-
TGTGCCAGCAGCTGGAGTCTAGCGGGGACACAAGAGACCCAGTACTTC
CASSWSLAGTQETQYF
>TRBD1|TRBV7-9|TRBJ2-5|-
TGTGCCAGCAGCTTAGCACAGGGGCGGGAGACCCAGTACTTC
CASSLAQGRETQYF
>-|TRBV5-8|TRBJ1-5|-
TGTGCCAGCAGCACAAGGGGGTTACAGAGCAATCAGCCCCAGCATTTT
CASSTRGLQSNQPQHF
>-|TRBV28|TRBJ1-6|-
TGTGCCAGCAGTTTTGTCAGGGTAAATTCACCCCTCCACTTT
CASSFVRVNSPLHF
>-|TRBV3-1/TRBV3-2|TRBJ2-1|few
TGTGCCAGCAGCCAAGGGGGGGCCTACAATGAGCAGTTCTTC
CASSQGGAYNEQFF
>TRBD1|TRBV6-5|TRBJ1-2|-
TGTGCCAGCAGCACAGGGGCAGGCTATGGCTACACCTTC
CASSTGAGYGYTF
>-|TRBV5-1|TRBJ1-1|-
TGCGCCAGCAGTCCAGGGTTGACGAACACTGAAGCTTTCTTT
CASSPGLTNTEAFF
>-|TRBV4-2|TRBJ1-4|-
TGTGCCAGCAGCCAGAGAATAAATGAAAAACTGTTTTTT
CASSQRINEKLFF
>TRBD1|TRBV4-3|TRBJ2-7|-
TGCGCCAGCAGCCAAGAAAGGACAGGGGGCTACGAGCAGTACTTC
CASSQERTGGYEQYF
>TRBD2|TRBV7-9|TRBJ2-3|-
TGTGCCAGCAGCTTTACGACTAGCGCAGGGGATACGCAGTATTTT
CASSFTTSAGDTQYF
>-|TRBV18|TRBJ1-4|-
TGTGCCAGCTCACCAATGGGCCCTAATGAAAAACTGTTTTTT
CASSPMGPNEKLFF
>-|TRBV3-1/TRBV3-2|TRBJ1-1|-
TGTGCCAGCAGCCAGCAGAGAGGCTCCGAAGCTTTCTTT
CASSQQRGSEAFF
>-|TRBV5-6|TRBJ1-2|-
TGTGCCAGCAGCCCCGCCGGGCGGACAGCGTATGGCTACACCTTC
CASSPAGRTAYGYTF
>-|TRBV7-8|TRBJ1-3|-
TGTGCCAGCAGCACCGATGGGCTCTCTGGAAACACCATATATTTT
CASSTDGLSGNTIYF
>-|TRBV10-2|TRBJ1-4|-
TGCGCCAGCCGGAATGAAAAACTGTTTTTT
CASRNEKLFF
>-|TRBV3-1/TRBV3-2|TRBJ2-1|-
TGTGCCAGCAGCATAAGGGGCGGACTAAGAAACAATGAGCAGTTCTTC
CASSIRGGLRNNEQFF
>-|TRBV7-9|TRBJ2-5|once
TGTGCCAGCAGCTTTGTTAGCCGTGGTCAGGAGACCCAGTACTTC
CASSFVSRGQETQYF
>-|TRBV28|TRBJ1-4|-
TGTGCCAGCAGCAACTCCGGGGGGGCGCGCGAAAAACTGTTTTTT
CASSNSGGAREKLFF
>-|TRBV27|TRBJ1-5|-
TGTGCCAGCAGTTTGGGGGGTTATCAGCCCCAGCATTTT
CASSLGGYQPQHF
>-|TRBV21-1|TRBJ1-1|once
TGTGCCAGCAGCAGGGTAGCGGGGGTCCCGAACACTGAAGCTTTCTTT
CASSRVAGVPNTEAFF
>TRBD1|TRBV5-4|TRBJ1-2|-
TGTGCCAGCAGCTTTAGAGGACAGGGGGCTGGCTACACCTTC
CASSFRGQGAGYTF
>-|TRBV5-6|TRBJ1-5|-
TGTGCCAGCAGCTTGGGGACAGCCTATACCAGACCCCAGCATTTT
CASSLGTAYTRPQHF
>-|TRBV10-2|TRBJ1-1|-
TGCGCCAGCAGTACGAACAGGGAGGGGATGAACACTGAAGCTTTCTTT
CASSTNREGMNTEAFF
>-|TRBV14|TRBJ2-5|-
TGTGCCAGCAGCCAAGTCGGGGGGCTGAAGACCCAGTACTTC
CASSQVGGLKTQYF
>-|TRBV24-1|TRBJ2-3|-
TGTGCCACCAGTGGTGGGGGGAGCACAGATACGCAGTATTTT
CATSGGGSTDTQYF
>-|TRBV27|TRBJ2-5|-
TGTGCCAGCAGTTCTCGACAGATGTACCAAGAGACCCAGTACTTC
CASSSRQMYQETQYF
>-|TRBV7-8|TRBJ2-3|-
TGTGCCAGCAGCGGGGGCCTCAGCACAGATACGCAGTATTTT
CASSGGLSTDTQYF
>-|TRBV11-2|TRBJ2-1|-
TGTGCCAGCAGCTTAGCCCGCAGGGGTGGTGAGCAGTTCTTC
CASSLARRGGEQFF
>TRBD1|TRBV3-1/TRBV3-2|TRBJ2-1|few
TGTGCCAGCAGCCGGACCGGGACAGGGGGGGACAATGAGCAGTTCTTC
CASSRTGTGGDNEQFF
>-|TRBV28|TRBJ2-3|-
TGTGCCAGCAGTTGGGAGAAGCGAGGAGATACGCAGTATTTT
CASSWEKRGDTQYF
>TRBD1|TRBV4-1|TRBJ1-1|-
TGCGCCAGCAGCCAAGATAGGGATGCCGGGACAGGGAGGAAAGCTTTCTTT
CASSQDRDAGTGRKAFF
>TRBD1|TRBV5-6|TRBJ1-2|-
TGTGCCAGCAGCTTTGGGACAGCGAACTATGGCTACACCTTC
CASSFGTANYGYTF
>TRBD1|TRBV28|TRBJ1-2|-
TGTGCCAGCAGTTTATTAACAGGGGGGTATGGCTACACCTTC
CASSLLTGGYGYTF